The sequence of this T cell receptor (beta chain) was determined in a study of shared clonotypes between healthy human individuals. Germline CDR1 SGHNT, CDR2 YYREEE (reference sequence). This CDR3 is 13 amino acids long. V was pared by 4 bases and J by 2 bases, with 9 bases between. In regard to this clone: Its antigen is unknown.

Broader study findings: Against clonotypes common to all four donors, non-shared ones had lower generation probabilities.

The assay was immunoSEQ multiplex PCR, and TCRdb's table has in-frame clones only and misses some. The top ten hold around 0.33% of the sample, which has approximately 1.5 million clones, roughly 98.5% seen once. Free of recent acute infections or vaccinations, the donors were healthy HIV-negative adults. The receptor comes from a man aged 25 to 40 in good health. The sample comprised naive CD4+ T cells sorted from blood. The subset here: CD45RA+ positively selected. The chain carries TRBV5-4 and TRBJ2-5; D is unclear. Written as DNA, the CDR3 is TGTGCCAGCAGCCCGAAGATACAAGAGACCCAGTACTTC. The encoded protein is CASSPKIQETQYF.